This T cell receptor beta chain derives from a study of blood T cell repertoires in COVID-19. V lost 1 base to trimming and J lost 5 bases, with 5 bases between them. CDR1 SEHNR and CDR2 FQNEAQ come from the germline V gene (reference sequence). The CDR3 runs 12 residues. Using immunoSEQ multiplex PCR, the repertoire was profiled, and TCRdb retains in-frame clones only, with some absent. Here the sample spans about 150,000 clones, approximately 90% being singletons. Material: peripheral blood. The chain joins TRBV7-9 to TRBJ1-1; D is undetermined. The receptor's source is a woman in her sixties or seventies with acute or convalescent COVID-19. The CDR3 loop is CASSLVRTEAFF. CDR3 DNA: TGTGCCAGCAGCTTAGTTCGGACTGAAGCTTTCTTT. The whole variable domain, remainder taken from reference TRBV7-9 and TRBJ1-1, is DTGVSQNPRHKITKRGQNVTFRCDPISEHNRLYWYRQTLGQGPEFLTYFQNEAQLEKSRLLSDRFSAERPKGSFSTLEIQRTEQGDSAMYLCASSLVRTEAFFGQGTRLTVV.